Only a few counts were recorded for the clone carrying this TCR beta chain. What it recognizes is unknown. Individual cDNA molecules were tagged with unique molecular identifiers, the study reported. TCRdb reanalysed the 5' RACE reads using MiXCR and keeps one entry per CDR3 protein. The sample holds tens of thousands of distinct CDR3 sequences, under 15% seen once. This sample is drawn from a study of early T cells in non-severe SARS-CoV-2 infection. As for the study in general: The input, bulk RNA from unsorted whole blood, was sequenced, and chains were unpaired.

Broader study findings: A preference for anti-spike CD8 responses marked VDJdb matching, which missed private and CD4 specificities.

The CDR3 covers 13 residues. The germline gives CDR1 MNHEY, CDR2 SMNVEV (reference sequence). V was cut by 5 bases and J by 6 bases, with 13 bases left in between. The rearrangement joins TRBV27 to TRBJ1-1; D may be TRBD1 (5 bases). The sequence came from an adult who was a healthcare worker with PCR-confirmed SARS-CoV-2 infection or an uninfected control (not recorded which). Sequenced here: whole blood, sampled at baseline. As DNA, the CDR3 is TGTGCCAGCAGTCAATATCCCAGGGCTGAAGCTTTCTTT. This codes for CASSQYPRAEAFF.